This T cell receptor (beta chain) came from a study of regulatory T cells in long-lasting Graves disease. The authors built TCR beta libraries using iRepertoire HTBI primers and Arm-PCR of CDR3 regions. In the source study's methods: In the combined samples, around 60 TRBV and approximately 15 TRBJ segments were identified. TCRdb recomputed calls from the multiplex PCR reads with MiXCR, one row per CDR3 protein. The V and J calls and clone size are TCRdb's, not the authors'. The sample lists 650,000 to 850,000 distinct CDR3 sequences, 25% to 35% occurring once. Regarding time point: persistent/refractory GD, antithyroid drugs over 5 years with positive TRAb. The authors made the TCR library using RNA they extracted from PBMCs. Study conclusions and caveats: Persistent disease preferred TRBV28, TRBJ1-2 and TRBJ2-5. Sharing of public clonotypes was greater in persistent patients (2,741) than in new patients (966). Relative to newly diagnosed Graves' patients, persistent ones had lower TCR diversity.

As concerns this clonotype: Its antigen is not known.

The CDR3 is made up of 12 amino acids. V lost 7 bases and J lost 6, with 10 bases in between. Germline CDR1 LNHNV, CDR2 YYDKDF (reference sequence). The material was peripheral blood mononuclear cells (PBMCs), obtained when the disease was refractory, from a patient treated with antithyroid drugs. The chain couples TRBV15 to TRBJ1-5; D gene unclear. This clonotype originated in a female donor with Graves disease. DNA of the CDR3: TGTGCCACCAATACTCTGGGTCAGCCCCAGCATTTT. It encodes CATNTLGQPQHF.